These T cell receptor beta chains were read from a single sample in a study of T cells after yellow fever vaccination. TCRdb processed the 5' RACE reads anew with MiXCR; each CDR3 protein has one entry. Among around 320,000 distinct CDR3 sequences listed, about 4.5% were seen once. Sequencing was performed on PBMCs, taken 15 days after the yellow fever booster vaccination. Receptor source: a man aged 18 to 29 who received the YFV17D yellow fever vaccine. CDR3s include the opening cysteine and the closing phenylalanine or tryptophan. Fields, in order: V gene, CDR3 length, CDR3 protein.

TRBV27 17 CASTPVGTGFNSGELFF
TRBV6-1 14 CAMWTGDATDTQYF
TRBV10-3 15 CAISESGPRGNTQYF
TRBV29-1 11 CSVVPANEQFF
TRBV7-2 13 CASSSPFRDTQYF
TRBV7-2 15 CASREGIQGLYGYTF
TRBV7-8 15 CASSLWRVSYNEQFF
TRBV7-2 14 CASSVGQGWTEAFF
TRBV12-3/TRBV12-4 16 CASTSSETAATGELFF
TRBV6-1 16 CASSEETGANTGELFF
TRBV21-1 15 CASSKRTGGNYGYTF
TRBV5-1 17 CASSLVVAGLGTGELFF
TRBV5-1 16 CASSLVGLGNTGELFF
TRBV6-5 14 CASSYSSRKETQYF
TRBV7-2 16 CASSLSGGLYQETQYF
TRBV7-2 14 CASSLESQRETQYF
TRBV28 15 CASRSAGATNEKLFF
TRBV7-2 13 CASSLVQMDTQYF
TRBV27 14 CASSLRDRAAALHF
TRBV6-6 12 CAAKGGRDEQFF
TRBV3-1 17 CASSQDLLDRSGNTIYF
TRBV4-2 14 CASSQGMGVTEAFF
TRBV29-1 15 CSVSSGWGMNTEAFF
TRBV7-6 13 CASSLSLGNEQYF
TRBV20-1 12 CSAGEWDTEAFF
TRBV29-1 9 CSADYEQFF
TRBV6-2/TRBV6-3 15 CASSYVGTWGYGYTF
TRBV2 14 CASSDGRGNTEAFF
TRBV5-1 11 CASRTDKTQYF
TRBV6-6 12 CASSYGGNGYTF
TRBV20-1 15 CSASPRGGVTDTQYF
TRBV5-5 15 CASSITGDPGNTIYF
TRBV5-1 14 CASSSGTGKETQYF
TRBV7-3 14 CASSLTGGFGELFF
TRBV4-1 17 CASSQDRLAIIQETQYF
TRBV12-3/TRBV12-4 17 CATANPRDGNSNQPQHF
TRBV14 14 CASSQDGGSTEAFF
TRBV10-3 13 CAIKDGDKETQYF
TRBV29-1 13 CSVTMGAQETQYF
TRBV7-9 15 CASSPGGTGPNEQFF
TRBV7-6 13 CASSSRDRDGYTF
TRBV25-1 12 CASSDHSQPQHF
TRBV15 17 CATSRDHGLAGNYGYTF
TRBV12-3/TRBV12-4 13 CASSLPGDSPLHF
TRBV7-3 13 CASSMGIGTEAFF
TRBV7-2 17 CASSLAEEGAAKNIQYF
TRBV5-1 18 CASSLETGGPSGANVLTF
TRBV5-1 16 CASSLVEGGRTDTQYF
TRBV3-1 11 CATQNTDTQYF
TRBV5-6 15 CASSLAGELQETQYF
TRBV5-1 15 CASSLTGKVAHEQYF
TRBV7-2 12 CASSPLRDTQYF
TRBV15 16 CATSREQPHSGNTIYF
TRBV19 15 CASSIPHSGHPEAFF
TRBV30 13 CAWSGLGYSPLHF
TRBV20-1 14 CSAPPGRVGDTQYF
TRBV7-2 15 CASSLVRIGDYEQYF
TRBV7-2 15 CASSRWGGDTDTQYF